These T cell receptor beta chains were read from a single sample in a study of PD-L1 blockade in urothelial cancer. Profiling relied on immunoSEQ multiplex PCR, and the TCRdb table lists in-frame clones only, not all of them. The sample holds more than 50,000 clones, roughly four fifths seen once. The sequenced sample was PBMCs, obtained around atezolizumab (anti-PD-L1) treatment. All receptors come from a man in his 70s with urothelial cancer. Each CDR3 is given with its conserved first and last residue. Not every row has a clone size; where given, it reads once, few, many or a size class.

>TRBJ2-3|.|TRBV19
CASRAGPSTDTQYF
>TRBJ2-1|.|TRBV13
CASSPPSPSGYNEQFF
>TRBJ2-2|.|TRBV28
CASSPPGDTGELFF
>TRBJ1-1|medium-sized|TRBV27
CASSLDRVAEAFF
>TRBJ1-4|few|TRBV2
CASSDGQNEKLFF
>TRBJ1-5|.|TRBV18
CASSRRSRGTQPQHF
>TRBJ1-5|few|TRBV19
CASSLGDQGQPQHF
>TRBJ2-7|.|TRBV29-1
CSVPGTASNHEQYF
>TRBJ1-2|.|TRBV7-9
CASSLEQENYGYTF
>TRBJ2-2|.|TRBV11-2
CASIRDRGLGELFF
>TRBJ2-7|.|TRBV5-5
CASSPTRGDTDRPYEQYF
>TRBJ2-3|.|TRBV7-7
CASSLGLAGADTQYF
>TRBJ1-5|.|TRBV29-1
CSVLTGTNQPQHF
>TRBJ2-6|.|TRBV29-1
CSVEVTGKPSGANVLTF
>TRBJ2-1|.|TRBV27
CASSLPGALSYNEQFF
>TRBJ2-1|.|TRBV10-3
CAISESAGNEQFF
>TRBJ1-1|.|TRBV6-5
CASSGDRVNTEAFF
>TRBJ1-1|.|TRBV18
CASSPLGDLGTEAFF
>TRBJ2-2|.|TRBV7-8
CASSLDGRRQGAAGELFF
>TRBJ1-1|.|TRBV19
CASSIASRVSTEAFF
>TRBJ2-7|few|TRBV28
CASSSQGSEQYF
>TRBJ2-7|.|TRBV2
CASSEPPRYELDRASYEQYF
>TRBJ1-1|many|TRBV6-5
CASSKGTRGTEAFF
>TRBJ2-1|.|TRBV5-1
CASSGTSGVEEQFF
>TRBJ2-1|.|TRBV2
CASSKLGSSYNEQFF
>TRBJ2-5|.|TRBV6-5
CASSVPGRQETQYF
>TRBJ2-2|once|TRBV6-1
CASIQYRGNTGELFF
>TRBJ2-2|.|TRBV19
CASSNRVNTGELFF
>TRBJ2-1|.|TRBV11-2
CASSAWDPGDEQFF
>TRBJ2-2|.|TRBV5-1
CASSSGTVNTGELFF
>TRBJ1-2|.|TRBV5-4
CASSLDSHYGYTF
>TRBJ2-1|.|TRBV6-1
CASSEPGPPPQEQFF
>TRBJ2-7|.|TRBV6-5
CASSSPRGRGGYEQYF
>TRBJ1-1|.|TRBV19
CASSNFLQGSDTEAFF
>TRBJ1-1|.|TRBV15
CATSRGGQGTGEAFF
>TRBJ1-2|.|TRBV9
CASSSQDSPDHYGYTF
>TRBJ2-7|.|TRBV5-5
CASSLVRTLDEQYF
>TRBJ2-5|.|TRBV2
CASTKDRGRETQYF
>TRBJ2-5|.|TRBV10-3
CAISGGLAGETQETQYF
>TRBJ1-1|once|TRBV5-1
CASSSQVENTEAFF
>TRBJ2-1|.|TRBV11-2
CASSLTSGGYEQFF
>TRBJ2-1|.|TRBV19
CASSRNRERVEQFF
>TRBJ1-5|.|TRBV2
CASSLLRVPNQPQHF
>TRBJ2-5|.|TRBV5-1
CASRDREETQYF
>TRBJ1-5|.|TRBV28
CASTVGGGLSNQPQHF
>TRBJ2-3|.|TRBV5-1
CASSGASTDTQYF
>TRBJ1-2|.|TRBV15
CATSRDSFGGSSYTF
>TRBJ2-7|.|TRBV6-5
CASSYVSGGPSYEQYF
>TRBJ1-5|.|TRBV7-9
CASSSTGVEKPQHF
>TRBJ2-3|.|TRBV9
CASSVGRGSLADTQYF
>TRBJ1-4|few|TRBV27
CASSEWGVGEKLFF
>TRBJ1-1|.|TRBV2
CASSALMSGTEAFF
>TRBJ2-3|.|TRBV9
CASSLSGSGTDTQYF
>TRBJ2-2|.|TRBV27
CASSRPRGFTTDTGELFF
>TRBJ1-5|.|TRBV4-2
CASSQADRLNQPQHF
>TRBJ2-1|many|TRBV10-3
CAGQGTSGSGEQFF
>TRBJ2-1|.|TRBV19
CASSTGQGASNEQFF
>TRBJ2-5|.|TRBV2
CASSELRIETQYF
>TRBJ2-1|.|TRBV19
CASSIFAGVSNEQFF
>TRBJ2-1|few|TRBV27
CASAARTSDYNEQFF